This T cell receptor (beta chain) was sequenced in a study of response to subunit inactivated influenza vaccine. The study, taken as a whole, reports: Every seasonal influenza vaccination brings in few new T cells, the authors suggested.

Worth noting for this clonotype: Its cognate antigen is unknown.

CDR1 SGHTA and CDR2 FQGNSA come from the germline V gene. V dropped 5 bases and J dropped 0; count of bases not matched to a gene: 5. The CDR3 contains 15 residues. TCRdb itself ran the RT-PCR reads through MiXCR, one entry per CDR3 protein. The table has about 700,000 distinct CDR3 sequences, 13% to 15% seen once; the top ten hold 7.6%. The clonotype was recovered from a man over 45 who received an inactivated influenza vaccine. The sequencing used PBMCs from blood, collected approximately 15 days before vaccination. The chain carries TRBV7-2 and TRBJ2-3; 7 bases are a match to TRBD1. CDR3 bases: TGTGCCAGCAGCGTTAGGGGGCCAAGCACAGATACGCAGTATTTT. It is translated as CASSVRGPSTDTQYF.